These 30 T cell receptor beta chains were sequenced from one sample in a study of graft-versus-host responses after intestinal transplantation (dated by TCRdb to the early 2020s). Sample time point, as interpreted from the label and publication: cells obtained before transplantation from donor or recipient. Their antigens remain unidentified. Library prep was done by the immunoSEQ multiplex PCR assay. TCRdb re-hosts the immuneACCESS table, in-frame sequences only. Its copies lack some clones; in the studies checked, an unresolved V gene accounts for under half of them, and the cause for the rest is not known. This sample is represented by approximately 49,000 clones; around 89% of them were singletons. Approximately 0.56% of the sample is in the top ten clones. Source: unstimulated CD4+ T cells sorted from spleen or lymph node cells, taken before transplant. These receptors were obtained from a human donor who was the organ donor for an intestinal transplant.

The gene calls are TRBV5-1 and TRBJ1-1; 9 bases align to TRBD1. V was pared by 7 bases and J by 5 bases, with 12 bases of the junction left unmatched. The CDR3 covers 15 residues. Germline V gene lookup returns CDR1 SGHRS and CDR2 YFSETQ. For the CDR3, the DNA is TGCGCCAGCGCTAGTACAGGGGGCGCAGGGACTGAAGCTTTCTTT. Translating it yields CASASTGGAGTEAFF.

The chain links TRBV18 to TRBJ2-7, with 10 bases lining up with TRBD1. The CDR3 has 16 amino acids. Trimming at V came to 5 bases and at J to 6 bases, leaving 13 bases not matched to a gene. Germline-derived CDR1 and CDR2 are KGHSH and LQKENI. The CDR3 nucleotides are TGTGCCAGCTCATCAAATGACAGGGGGCATTTGGGCGAGCAGTACTTC. This translates into CASSSNDRGHLGEQYF.

The chain carries TRBV7-8 and TRBJ2-5; TRBD1 matches 7 bases. Trimming at V came to 4 bases and at J to 0 bases, leaving 5 bases not matched to a gene. Germline values: CDR1 SGHVS, CDR2 FQNEAQ. This CDR3 comprises 15 residues. The chain's CDR3 is CASSSGQVDQETQYF. In nucleotides, the CDR3 is TGTGCCAGCAGCTCCGGACAGGTGGACCAAGAGACCCAGTACTTC. Full variable domain (outside the CDR3, taken from reference TRBV7-8 and TRBJ2-5): GAGVSQSPRYKVAKRGQDVALRCDPISGHVSLFWYQQALGQGPEFLTYFQNEAQLDKSGLPSDRFFAERPEGSVSTLKIQRTQQEDSAVYLCASSSGQVDQETQYFGPGTRLLVL.

The rearrangement links TRBV5-4 to TRBJ1-2; TRBD1 matches 7 bases. With 3 bases clipped from V and 6 bases from J, the junction kept 8 bases outside the gene matches. The CDR3 spans 14 residues. Germline V CDR1 and CDR2: SGHNT, YYREEE (reference sequence). The chain's CDR3 is CASSSGGQNDGYTF. Written as DNA, the CDR3 is TGTGCCAGCAGCTCCGGGGGACAGAACGATGGCTACACCTTC.

The rearrangement links TRBV28 to TRBJ2-5; 7 nucleotides align to TRBD1. The CDR3 has 15 amino acids. Germline loops: CDR1 MDHEN, CDR2 SYDVKM. V gave up 6 bases and J gave up 2 bases; unmatched junction bases: 9. CDR3 nucleotide sequence: TGTGCCAGCAGACACCGGGACAGATTTCAAGAGACCCAGTACTTC. Protein product: CASRHRDRFQETQYF. Using reference TRBV28 and TRBJ2-5 for the parts outside the CDR3, the full variable domain is DVKVTQSSRYLVKRTGEKVFLECVQDMDHENMFWYRQDPGLGLRLIYFSYDVKMKEKGDIPEGYSVSREKKERFSLILESASTNQTSMYLCASRHRDRFQETQYFGPGTRLLVL.

This clone was recorded only once. V is TRBV27 and J is TRBJ2-1; D uncertain. This CDR3 is built from 17 residues. Germline values: CDR1 MNHEY, CDR2 SMNVEV (reference sequence). V lost 5 bases and J lost 3, with 20 bases in between. CDR3 protein: CASSLRAGVVGYNEQFF. DNA for the CDR3: TGTGCCAGCAGTCTAAGAGCTGGAGTGGTCGGCTACAATGAGCAGTTCTTC.

J is TRBJ2-2 and V is TRBV2, with a weak D call TRBD2 (6 bases). CDR1 is SNHLY, CDR2 FYNNEI, per germline. Trimming removed 6 bases at V and 0 bases at J, with 11 bases between. This CDR3 has 15 amino acids. This chain's CDR3 is CASRITSPNTGELFF. CDR3 nucleotide sequence: TGTGCCAGCAGGATAACTAGCCCGAACACCGGGGAGCTGTTTTTT.

The V call is TRBV6-4, the J call TRBJ2-1; 9 positions agree with TRBD2. With V trimmed by 4 bases and J by 2 bases, 3 bases remained unmatched. The CDR3 runs to 15 residues. The germline gives CDR1 MRHNA, CDR2 SNTAGT. CDR3 sequence: CASSAASGTYNEQFF. CDR3 bases: TGTGCCAGCAGTGCTGCTAGCGGGACCTACAATGAGCAGTTCTTC.

CDR3 DNA: TGTGCCTCGGATACGGGGACTGAAGCTTTCTTT. This encodes CASDTGTEAFF. V and J are TRBV28 and TRBJ1-1; D ambiguous. From germline, CDR1 is MDHEN and CDR2 SYDVKM. V was pared by 11 bases and J by 5 bases, with 12 bases between. CDR3 length equals 11 residues.

This rearrangement joins TRBV2 to TRBJ1-2; D is possibly TRBD1 (6 bases). The CDR3 has 15 residues. V dropped 2 bases and J dropped 2 bases, with 12 bases sitting between them. Germline V gene lookup returns CDR1 SNHLY and CDR2 FYNNEI. CDR3 amino acids: CASSEFVQGNYGYTF. CDR3 in DNA: TGTGCCAGCAGTGAATTCGTCCAGGGGAACTATGGCTACACCTTC.

The V and J genes are TRBV9 and TRBJ2-1; TRBD2 matches 9 bases. The CDR3 contains 15 residues. The V gene end was trimmed by 0 bases and the J gene end by 6 bases; junction bases not matched to a gene: 4. CDR1 SGDLS and CDR2 YYNGEE come from the germline V gene. The CDR3 DNA sequence: TGTGCCAGCAGCGTAGGACTAGCGGTACCCAATGAGCAGTTCTTC. Its translation: CASSVGLAVPNEQFF.

The chain recombines TRBV2 with TRBJ2-1; D unclear. V was pared by 3 bases and J by 0 bases, with 15 bases between. The CDR3 has 17 residues. Germline V gene lookup returns CDR1 SNHLY and CDR2 FYNNEI. The CDR3 sequence is CASSEASLPSSYNEQFF. The CDR3 DNA follows: TGTGCCAGCAGTGAGGCCTCGCTCCCAAGCTCCTACAATGAGCAGTTCTTC.

The V call is TRBV28, the J call TRBJ2-3; TRBD1 is a possible D gene (5 bases). The CDR3 consists of 16 residues. Between the trimmed V and J ends, which lost 1 base and 4 bases, there was a span of 15 bases. CDR1 is MDHEN and CDR2 is SYDVKM in the germline V gene. The CDR3 sequence is CASSLYTWGRADTQYF. CDR3 DNA sequence: TGTGCCAGCAGTTTATATACGTGGGGCCGGGCAGATACGCAGTATTTT.

V usage is TRBV7-2 and J usage is TRBJ2-7, with 7 bases fitting TRBD1. This CDR3 has 15 amino acids. After removal of 4 bases from V and 2 bases from J, the junction contained 8 bases not matched to a gene. The germline gives CDR1 SGHTA, CDR2 FQGNSA. Here the CDR3 reads CASSWDTGDPYEQYF. The CDR3 coding sequence is TGTGCCAGCAGCTGGGACACAGGGGACCCCTACGAGCAGTACTTC. Complete variable domain (other parts from reference TRBV7-2 and TRBJ2-7): GAGVSQSPSNKVTEKGKDVELRCDPISGHTALYWYRQSLGQGLEFLIYFQGNSAPDKSGLPSDRFSAERTGGSVSTLTIQRTQQEDSAVYLCASSWDTGDPYEQYFGPGTRLTVT.

The chain couples TRBV11-2 to TRBJ2-7, with a possible D match to TRBD1 (6 bases). Trimming took 6 bases from V and 2 from J, leaving 8 bases between them. CDR1 SGHAT and CDR2 FQNNGV come from the germline V gene. This CDR3 is built from 12 residues. For the CDR3, the DNA is TGTGCCAGCAGAGGGGGAGCCTACGAGCAGTACTTC. Translating gives CASRGGAYEQYF.

The V and J genes are TRBV7-2 and TRBJ1-2, with TRBD1 as a possible D gene (5 bases). CDR1 and CDR2 from the germline V gene are SGHTA and FQGNSA. The CDR3 contains 15 residues. V was cut by 5 bases and J by 7 bases, with 20 bases left in between. The CDR3 sequence is CASSPRGGTESGYTF. CDR3 DNA: TGTGCCAGCAGCCCCAGAGGCGGGACGGAGAGTGGCTACACCTTC.

The chain recombines TRBV5-4 with TRBJ2-3; TRBD2 aligns across 10 bases. This CDR3 region has 18 residues. The ends lost 5 bases at V and 2 bases at J; junction bases unmatched: 14. From germline, CDR1 is SGHNT and CDR2 YYREEE (reference sequence). The CDR3 spells CASRSVLGLAIFTDTQYF. The CDR3 DNA is TGTGCCAGCAGGTCGGTCCTGGGACTAGCGATATTCACAGATACGCAGTATTTT.

The rearrangement joins TRBV6-5 to TRBJ2-2; D possibly corresponds to TRBD1 (6 bases). Germline values: CDR1 MNHEY, CDR2 SVGAGI. The CDR3 contains 14 residues. Trimming removed 6 bases from V and 2 bases from J, with 10 bases in between. The CDR3 reads CASSGQSNTGELFF. CDR3 nucleotides: TGTGCCAGCAGCGGACAGAGCAACACCGGGGAGCTGTTTTTT.

The chain has TRBV9 and TRBJ1-3; no reliable D call. The CDR3 runs to 14 residues. Trimming took 2 bases from V and 0 from J, leaving 6 bases between them. The germline gives CDR1 SGDLS, CDR2 YYNGEE. The CDR3 region is CASSVASSGNTIYF. The CDR3 DNA reads as TGTGCCAGCAGCGTTGCCAGCTCTGGAAACACCATATATTTT. The full variable domain, rest sourced from reference TRBV9 and TRBJ1-3, is DSGVTQTPKHLITATGQRVTLRCSPRSGDLSVYWYQQSLDQGLQFLIQYYNGEERAKGNILERFSAQQFPDLHSELNLSSLELGDSALYFCASSVASSGNTIYFGEGSWLTVV.

This chain uses TRBV27 with TRBJ1-5; 7 nucleotides agree with TRBD1. CDR1 is MNHEY and CDR2 is SMNVEV in the germline V gene (reference sequence). CDR3 length equals 16 residues. The V and J ends lost 5 bases and 2 bases, in that order; junction bases with no gene match: 9. CDR3 coding DNA: TGTGCCAGCAGTATGAGGGGGCTGCCCCGCAATCAGCCCCAGCATTTT. It codes for CASSMRGLPRNQPQHF.

This chain joins TRBV7-2 and TRBJ2-1; D might be TRBD2 (7 bases). Trimming removed 5 bases from V and 6 bases from J, with 20 bases in between. Germline-derived CDR1 and CDR2 are SGHTA and FQGNSA. This CDR3 has 16 amino acids. CDR3 DNA: TGTGCCAGCAGCAGAATTGGGGGGGCAGTGGGCAATGAGCAGTTCTTC. It codes for CASSRIGGAVGNEQFF.

The J gene is TRBJ2-5, the V gene TRBV18, with D uncertain. The CDR3 has 14 residues. CDR1 is KGHSH, CDR2 LQKENI, per germline. The V end was cut by 0 bases, the J end by 1 base, with 6 bases between. The CDR3 region is CASSPPSPQETQYF. CDR3 bases: TGTGCCAGCTCACCACCCTCCCCCCAAGAGACCCAGTACTTC.

This sequence joins TRBV29-1 and TRBJ2-7; the match to TRBD1 covers 9 bases. CDR3 length: 13 residues. Germline V CDR1 and CDR2: SQVTM, ANQGSEA. Trimming cost V 7 bases and J 6 bases; bases outside gene matches: 10. The CDR3 region is CSAGDREAGEQYF. The DNA for the CDR3 is TGCAGCGCTGGGGACAGGGAGGCGGGCGAGCAGTACTTC.

The chain recombines TRBV4-2 with TRBJ1-6; 7 nucleotides match TRBD1. V gave up 4 bases and J gave up 10 bases; unmatched junction bases: 10. The V gene's germline CDR1 is LGHNA and CDR2 YNFKEQ. The CDR3 spans 15 residues. CDR3 loop: CASSPGQGGLSPLHF. CDR3 bases: TGTGCCAGCAGCCCCGGGCAGGGGGGCTTGTCACCCCTCCACTTT.

The chain employs TRBV30 and TRBJ2-7; D remains ambiguous. The CDR3 has 14 amino acids. The V end was cut by 2 bases, the J end by 2 bases, with 13 bases between. Germline V gene data show CDR1 as GTSNPN and CDR2 as SVGIG (reference sequence). The CDR3 protein is CAWSIWPVTYEQYF. The DNA of the CDR3 is TGTGCCTGGAGTATATGGCCAGTCACCTACGAGCAGTACTTC.

The V call is TRBV4-1, the J call TRBJ2-5; no firm D call. The CDR3 extends over 15 amino acids. CDR1 is MGHRA, CDR2 YSYEKL, per germline. Trimming pared 2 bases from V and 1 base from J, leaving 11 bases between. CDR3 sequence (DNA): TGCGCCAGCAGCCAATCGCAAGCGCCCCAAGAGACCCAGTACTTC. Translation gives CASSQSQAPQETQYF.

The rearrangement uses TRBV2 and TRBJ2-7; D is unclear. Germline V gene lookup returns CDR1 SNHLY and CDR2 FYNNEI. The CDR3 loop spans 15 amino acids. V gave up 6 bases and J gave up 2 bases, with 17 bases separating them. The CDR3 spells CASRKKQDQTYEQYF. CDR3 DNA: TGTGCCAGCAGGAAGAAACAAGATCAAACCTACGAGCAGTACTTC.

V and J are TRBV6-5 and TRBJ2-3, with D tentatively TRBD1 (6 bases). The germline gives CDR1 MNHEY, CDR2 SVGAGI. The CDR3 is made up of 15 amino acids. V was clipped by 5 bases and J by 1 base, with 13 bases between them. The CDR3 protein is CASSSLSGGTDTQYF. In DNA, the CDR3 is TGTGCCAGCAGTAGTCTGTCAGGGGGCACAGATACGCAGTATTTT.

The genes are TRBV6-1 and TRBJ1-2, with no clear D. The V gene's germline CDR1 is MNHNS and CDR2 SASEGT. The CDR3 spans 11 residues. Deletions cut 5 bases from V and 4 bases from J, with 5 bases between. CDR3 region: CASSFLYGYTF. In nucleotides, the CDR3 is TGTGCCAGCAGTTTCCTCTATGGCTACACCTTC.

The sample holds one count of this clone. J is TRBJ2-3 and V is TRBV9; 11 bases agree with TRBD2. Looked up from germline, CDR1 is SGDLS and CDR2 is YYNGEE. Trimming at V came to 4 bases and at J to 6 bases, leaving 10 bases not matched to a gene. The CDR3 contains 16 residues. The CDR3 here is CASSPRGLAVSDTQYF. Here the CDR3 DNA reads TGTGCCAGCAGCCCGAGGGGACTAGCGGTTTCTGATACGCAGTATTTT. The full variable domain, in which reference TRBV9 and TRBJ2-3 provide the parts outside the CDR3, is DSGVTQTPKHLITATGQRVTLRCSPRSGDLSVYWYQQSLDQGLQFLIQYYNGEERAKGNILERFSAQQFPDLHSELNLSSLELGDSALYFCASSPRGLAVSDTQYFGPGTRLTVL.